These 12 T cell receptor beta chains came from one sample sequenced in a study of cytotoxic CD8 clonotypes in ibrutinib-treated CLL. Method: immunoSEQ multiplex PCR; TCRdb's copy keeps in-frame clones and lacks some. Of 250,000 to 350,000 clones in the sample, 60% to 80% are singletons; the top ten hold 5.6%. Specimen: PBMCs, collected at disease progression, from a patient treated with ibrutinib. The receptors were sampled from a human donor with chronic lymphocytic leukemia.

The sample holds one count of this clone. The chain recombines TRBV19 with TRBJ2-3, with D perhaps TRBD2 (6 bases). In germline, CDR1 is LNHDA, CDR2 SQIVND (reference sequence). The CDR3 covers 14 residues. V dropped 5 bases and J dropped 3 bases, with 12 bases sitting between them. The CDR3, as DNA: TGTGCCAGTAGTCTAGGACTACATACAGATACGCAGTATTTT. Amino acid sequence: CASSLGLHTDTQYF.

V and J are TRBV29-1 and TRBJ1-1, with D perhaps matching TRBD1 (6 bases). The CDR3 runs 14 residues. CDR1 and CDR2 (germline): SQVTM, ANQGSEA. The germline V and J ends were trimmed by 6 bases and 5 bases, with 19 bases remaining between them. CDR3 amino acids: CSVHLQGLTTEAFF. CDR3 in DNA: TGCAGCGTCCACCTACAGGGCTTGACGACTGAAGCTTTCTTT.

The genes are TRBV28 and TRBJ1-1; maybe TRBD1 (5 bases). CDR1 is MDHEN, CDR2 SYDVKM, per germline. The CDR3 totals 14 residues. Trimming cost V 6 bases and J 7 bases, with 18 bases left between them. The chain's CDR3 is CASRIPQGVGEAFF. DNA for the CDR3: TGTGCCAGCAGGATTCCCCAAGGGGTAGGTGAAGCTTTCTTT.

V usage is TRBV28 and J usage is TRBJ2-7; D is unresolved. The CDR3 has 15 amino acids. CDR1 and CDR2 from the germline V gene are MDHEN and SYDVKM. The ends were cut back, 6 bases at V and 3 bases at J, with 18 bases in the middle. The CDR3 protein is CASSALGFSNYEQYF. In nucleotides, the CDR3 is TGTGCCAGCAGCGCTTTGGGTTTCTCAAACTACGAGCAGTACTTC. Full variable domain (outside the CDR3, taken from reference TRBV28 and TRBJ2-7): DVKVTQSSRYLVKRTGEKVFLECVQDMDHENMFWYRQDPGLGLRLIYFSYDVKMKEKGDIPEGYSVSREKKERFSLILESASTNQTSMYLCASSALGFSNYEQYFGPGTRLTVT.

The chain links TRBV6-5 to TRBJ2-7, with TRBD1 identical over 9 bases. Germline CDR1 and CDR2: MNHEY and SVGAGI. The CDR3 runs 15 residues. Unmatched junction bases numbered 7, after V lost 4 bases and J lost 3 bases. The CDR3: CASSSLGQGRYEQYF. The CDR3 DNA sequence: TGTGCCAGCAGTTCCCTTGGACAGGGGCGCTACGAGCAGTACTTC.

In its sample, this clone was seen a few times. The V call is TRBV19, the J call TRBJ2-2; tentatively, D is TRBD1 (5 bases). This CDR3 region has 14 residues. V lost 7 bases to trimming and J lost 3 bases, with 12 bases between them. Looked up from germline, CDR1 is LNHDA and CDR2 is SQIVND (reference sequence). The CDR3 reads CASTKKGDTGELFF. DNA of the CDR3: TGTGCCAGTACGAAAAAAGGGGACACCGGGGAGCTGTTTTTT.

CDR3 sequence (DNA): TGTGCCAGCAGCTTGACAGGGAGCAATCAGCCCCAGCATTTT. As protein: CASSLTGSNQPQHF. V usage is TRBV5-4 and J usage is TRBJ1-5, with D possibly TRBD1 on 6 matching bases. CDR3 length: 14 amino acids. Germline values: CDR1 SGHNT, CDR2 YYREEE (reference sequence). V lost 1 base to trimming and J lost 1 base, with 6 bases between them.

This clone was observed a single time. The chain recombines TRBV10-3 with TRBJ2-1; 13 bases match TRBD2. The CDR3 has 18 amino acids. With 0 bases clipped from V and 0 bases from J, the junction kept 2 bases outside the gene matches. Germline assignment: CDR1 ENHRY and CDR2 SYGVKD. CDR3 loop: CAISESGTSGTSYNEQFF. Here the CDR3 DNA reads TGTGCCATCAGTGAGTCGGGGACTAGCGGGACCTCCTACAATGAGCAGTTCTTC.

The rearrangement links TRBV7-9 to TRBJ2-3, with 12 positions matching TRBD1. V lost 2 bases to trimming and J lost 5 bases; unmatched junction nucleotides: 11. The CDR3 length is 18 residues. Germline V gene data show CDR1 as SEHNR and CDR2 as FQNEAQ (reference sequence). In nucleotides, the CDR3 is TGTGCCAGCAGCTTATACGGTGGGACAGGGGGCAGAGGAGATACGCAGTATTTT. As protein: CASSLYGGTGGRGDTQYF.

The chain has TRBV5-1 and TRBJ2-3; 7 nucleotides match TRBD2. The V and J ends lost 4 bases and 1 base, in that order; junction bases with no gene match: 9. This CDR3 has 16 residues. In germline, CDR1 is SGHRS, CDR2 YFSETQ. The CDR3 nucleotides are TGCGCCAGCAGCCCCCCGGGACTACGGGGCACAGATACGCAGTATTTT. Translation: CASSPPGLRGTDTQYF. The whole variable domain, remainder taken from reference TRBV5-1 and TRBJ2-3, is KAGVTQTPRYLIKTRGQQVTLSCSPISGHRSVSWYQQTPGQGLQFLFEYFSETQRNKGNFPGRFSGRQFSNSRSEMNVSTLELGDSALYLCASSPPGLRGTDTQYFGPGTRLTVL.

The chain combines TRBV5-6 with TRBJ2-6; TRBD2 matches at 11 bases. With 2 bases clipped from V and 0 bases from J, the junction kept 7 bases outside the gene matches. The CDR3 is 19 residues long. CDR1 SGHDT and CDR2 YYEEEE come from the germline V gene. CDR3 nucleotides: TGTGCCAGCAGCTTTAGCGGGAGGGGCCCCCTCTCTGGGGCCAACGTCCTGACTTTC. Amino acid sequence: CASSFSGRGPLSGANVLTF.

This clone is a singleton in its sample. The chain combines TRBV28 with TRBJ1-1, with 8 nucleotides matching TRBD1. CDR3 length: 15 amino acids. The ends lost 2 bases at V and 9 bases at J; junction bases unmatched: 11. CDR1 MDHEN and CDR2 SYDVKM come from the germline V gene. DNA for the CDR3: TGTGCCAGCAGTTTACCCGGGACAGGAACCCTTCAAGCTTTCTTT. Its translation is CASSLPGTGTLQAFF. Drawing the rest from reference TRBV28 and TRBJ1-1, the complete variable domain is DVKVTQSSRYLVKRTGEKVFLECVQDMDHENMFWYRQDPGLGLRLIYFSYDVKMKEKGDIPEGYSVSREKKERFSLILESASTNQTSMYLCASSLPGTGTLQAFFGQGTRLTVV.